This T cell receptor beta chain was captured in a study of T cell repertoires in cytomegalovirus infection. About the research overall: The public TCR beta signatures pointed to both CMV infection and matching HLA type. Study-wide results and caveats: Dominating the ex vivo response were TCR beta clonotypes that were CMV-specific and HLA-C-restricted. Adding up the frequency of public TCR beta families identified people who carried CMV plus the relevant HLA.

From germline, CDR1 is DFQATT and CDR2 SNEGSKA (reference sequence). This CDR3 region has 13 residues. Trimming shortened V by 2 bases and J by 8 bases, and 12 bases separated the two germline ends. Regarding this clonotype: Its target is not known.

One entry per CDR3 protein, called by TCRdb with MiXCR from the reads. In the table there are under 350,000 distinct CDR3 sequences, 9.6% of which are singletons. This receptor was taken from a human donor in good health (CMV status not recorded). Some clones in this sample may be carry-over from other donors' samples. The source material was PBMCs. V is TRBV20-1 and J is TRBJ1-4; D is possibly TRBD1 (5 bases). This chain's CDR3 is CSARPGDREKLFF. The CDR3 DNA follows: TGCAGTGCTAGACCGGGGGATCGGGAAAAACTGTTTTTT.